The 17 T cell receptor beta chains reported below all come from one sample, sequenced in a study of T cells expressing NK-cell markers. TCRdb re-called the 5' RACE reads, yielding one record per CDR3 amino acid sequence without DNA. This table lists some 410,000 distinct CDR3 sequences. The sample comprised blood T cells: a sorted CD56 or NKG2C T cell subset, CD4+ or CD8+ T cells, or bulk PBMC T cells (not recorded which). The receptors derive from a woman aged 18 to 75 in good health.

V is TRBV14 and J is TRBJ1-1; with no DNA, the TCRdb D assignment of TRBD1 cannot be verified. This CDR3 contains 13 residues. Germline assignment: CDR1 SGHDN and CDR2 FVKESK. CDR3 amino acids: CASSQGQSTEAFF. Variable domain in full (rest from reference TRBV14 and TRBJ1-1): EAGVTQFPSHSVIEKGQTVTLRCDPISGHDNLYWYRRVMGKEIKFLLHFVKESKQDESGMPNNRFLAERTGGTYSTLKVQPAELEDSGVYFCASSQGQSTEAFFGQGTRLTVV.

CDR3 region: CAITTSGGYEQYF. The V and J genes are TRBV10-3 and TRBJ2-7; TCRdb reports TRBD2, a call that lacks DNA to check it against. CDR1 and CDR2 (germline): ENHRY, SYGVKD. There are 13 residues in the CDR3.

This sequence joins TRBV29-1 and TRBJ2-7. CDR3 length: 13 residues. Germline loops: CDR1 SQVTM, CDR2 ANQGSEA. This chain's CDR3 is CSVEVNPLGEQYF.

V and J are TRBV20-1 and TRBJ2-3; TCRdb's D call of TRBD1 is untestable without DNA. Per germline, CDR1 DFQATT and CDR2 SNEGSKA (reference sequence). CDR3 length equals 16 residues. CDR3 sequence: CSARFVRGLSTDTQYF.

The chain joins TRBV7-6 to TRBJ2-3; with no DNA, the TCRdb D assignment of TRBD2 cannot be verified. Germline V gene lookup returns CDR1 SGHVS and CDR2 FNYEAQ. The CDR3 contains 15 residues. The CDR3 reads CASSLLLGGTDTQYF.

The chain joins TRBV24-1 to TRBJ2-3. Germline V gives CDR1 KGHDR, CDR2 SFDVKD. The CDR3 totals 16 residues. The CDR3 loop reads CATSDHTSGNVDTQYF.

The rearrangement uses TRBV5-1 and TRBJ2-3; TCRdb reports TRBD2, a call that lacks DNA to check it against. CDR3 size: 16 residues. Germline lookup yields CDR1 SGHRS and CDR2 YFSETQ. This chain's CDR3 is CASSLAGTSGADTQYF.

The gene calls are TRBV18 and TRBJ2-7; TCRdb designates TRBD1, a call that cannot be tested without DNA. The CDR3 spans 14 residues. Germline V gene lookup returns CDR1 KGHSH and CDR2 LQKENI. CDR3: CASSLAFDSGEQYF.

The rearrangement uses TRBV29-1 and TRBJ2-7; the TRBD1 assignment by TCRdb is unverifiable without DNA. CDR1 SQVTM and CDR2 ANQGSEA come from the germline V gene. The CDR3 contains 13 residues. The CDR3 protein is CSAQQGPLYEQYF.

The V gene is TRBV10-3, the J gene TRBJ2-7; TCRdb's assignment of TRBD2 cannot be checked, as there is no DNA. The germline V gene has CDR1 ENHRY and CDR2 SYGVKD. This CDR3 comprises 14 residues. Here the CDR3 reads CAISGSGYSYEQYF.

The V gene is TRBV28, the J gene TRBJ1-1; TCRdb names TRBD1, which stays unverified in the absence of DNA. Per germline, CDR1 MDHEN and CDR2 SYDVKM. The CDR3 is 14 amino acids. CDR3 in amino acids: CASSFQNRAPEAFF.

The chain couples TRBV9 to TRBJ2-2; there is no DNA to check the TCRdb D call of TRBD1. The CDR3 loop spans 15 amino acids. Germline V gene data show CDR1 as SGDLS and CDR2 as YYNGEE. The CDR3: CASSAGQGGTGELFF.

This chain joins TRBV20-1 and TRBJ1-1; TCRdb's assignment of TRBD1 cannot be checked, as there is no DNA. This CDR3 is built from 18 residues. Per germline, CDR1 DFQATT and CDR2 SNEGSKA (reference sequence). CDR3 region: CSASNRGPGLSVNTEAFF.

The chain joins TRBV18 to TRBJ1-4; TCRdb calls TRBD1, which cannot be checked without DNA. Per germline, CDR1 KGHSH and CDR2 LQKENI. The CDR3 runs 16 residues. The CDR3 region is CASSPEPGTGQEKLFF.

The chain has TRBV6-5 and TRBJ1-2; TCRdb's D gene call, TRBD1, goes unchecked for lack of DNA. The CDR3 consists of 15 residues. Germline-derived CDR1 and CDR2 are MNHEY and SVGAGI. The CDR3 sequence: CASSYSIGTGVGYTF.

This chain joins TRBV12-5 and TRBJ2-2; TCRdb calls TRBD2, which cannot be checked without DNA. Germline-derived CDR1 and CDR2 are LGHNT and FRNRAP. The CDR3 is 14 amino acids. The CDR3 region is CASGLWRGIGELFF.

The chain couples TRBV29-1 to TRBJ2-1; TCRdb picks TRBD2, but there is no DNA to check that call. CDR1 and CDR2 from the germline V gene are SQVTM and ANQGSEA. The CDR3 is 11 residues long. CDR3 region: CSVPSGGEQFF.